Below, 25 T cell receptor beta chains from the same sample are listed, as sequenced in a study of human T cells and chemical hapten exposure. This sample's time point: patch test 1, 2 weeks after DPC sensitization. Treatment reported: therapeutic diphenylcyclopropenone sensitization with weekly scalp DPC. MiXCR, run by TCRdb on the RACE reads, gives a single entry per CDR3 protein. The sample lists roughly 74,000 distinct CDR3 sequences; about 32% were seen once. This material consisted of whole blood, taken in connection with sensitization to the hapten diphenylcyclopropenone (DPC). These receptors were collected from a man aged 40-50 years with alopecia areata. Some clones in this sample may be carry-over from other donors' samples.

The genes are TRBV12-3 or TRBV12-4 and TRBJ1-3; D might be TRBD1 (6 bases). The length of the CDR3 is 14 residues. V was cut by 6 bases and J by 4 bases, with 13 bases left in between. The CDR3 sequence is CASSSQGKGNTIYF. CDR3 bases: TGTGCCAGCAGCTCCCAGGGGAAGGGAAACACCATATATTTT.

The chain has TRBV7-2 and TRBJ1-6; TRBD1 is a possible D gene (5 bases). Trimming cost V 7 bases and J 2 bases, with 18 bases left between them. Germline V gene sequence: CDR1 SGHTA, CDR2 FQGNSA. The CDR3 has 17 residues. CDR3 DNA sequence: TGTGCCAGCACCTCTTCGACGCGGGGACCCTATAATTCACCCCTCCACTTT. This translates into CASTSSTRGPYNSPLHF.

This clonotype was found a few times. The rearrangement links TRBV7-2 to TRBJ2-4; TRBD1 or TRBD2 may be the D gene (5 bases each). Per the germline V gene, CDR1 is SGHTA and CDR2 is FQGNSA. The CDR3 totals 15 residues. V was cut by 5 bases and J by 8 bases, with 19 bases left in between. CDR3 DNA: TGTGCCAGCAGCACTAGGGACCTGGGAGAGGACATTCAGTACTTC. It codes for CASSTRDLGEDIQYF.

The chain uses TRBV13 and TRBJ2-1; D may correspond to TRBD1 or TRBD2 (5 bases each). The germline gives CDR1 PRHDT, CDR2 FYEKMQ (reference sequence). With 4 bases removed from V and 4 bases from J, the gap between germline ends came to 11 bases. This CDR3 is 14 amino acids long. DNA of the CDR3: TGTGCCAGCAGCTACCGGGACCCATACAATGAGCAGTTCTTC. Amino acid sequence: CASSYRDPYNEQFF.

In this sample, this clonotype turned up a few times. The CDR3 spells CASSSQGQLGNTIYF. The CDR3 coding sequence is TGTGCCAGCAGTTCCCAGGGGCAGCTTGGAAACACCATATATTTT. The V gene is TRBV6-6, the J gene TRBJ1-3, with a possible D match to TRBD1 (6 bases). CDR1 and CDR2 from the germline V gene are MNHNY and SVGAGI (reference sequence). V lost 4 bases to trimming and J lost 3 bases, with 13 bases between them. This CDR3 spans 15 amino acids.

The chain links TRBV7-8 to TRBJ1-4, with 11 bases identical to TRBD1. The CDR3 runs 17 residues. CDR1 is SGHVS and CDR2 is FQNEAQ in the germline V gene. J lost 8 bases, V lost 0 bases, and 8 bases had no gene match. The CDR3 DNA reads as TGTGCCAGCAGCTTAGCGTGGACAGGGGGCGCTCGGGAAAAACTGTTTTTT. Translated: CASSLAWTGGAREKLFF.

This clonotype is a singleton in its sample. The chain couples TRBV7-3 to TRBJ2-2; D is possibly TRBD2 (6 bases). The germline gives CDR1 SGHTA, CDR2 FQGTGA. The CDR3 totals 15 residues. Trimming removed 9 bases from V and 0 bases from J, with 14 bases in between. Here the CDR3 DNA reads TGTGCCAGTTCCTCGGGAGCTTCGAACACCGGGGAGCTGTTTTTT. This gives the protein CASSSGASNTGELFF.

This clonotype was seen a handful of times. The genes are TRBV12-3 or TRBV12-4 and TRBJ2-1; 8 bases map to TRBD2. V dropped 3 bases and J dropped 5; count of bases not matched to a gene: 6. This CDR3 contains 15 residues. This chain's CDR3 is CASSFREGLNNEQFF. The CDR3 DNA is TGTGCCAGCAGTTTTCGGGAGGGCCTGAACAATGAGCAGTTCTTC.

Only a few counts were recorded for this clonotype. The CDR3 loop is CASSPGTSGRAKDTQYF. For the CDR3, the DNA is TGTGCCAGCAGCCCCGGGACTAGCGGGAGGGCCAAAGATACGCAGTATTTT. The chain uses TRBV7-9 and TRBJ2-3, with 16 bases that match TRBD2. V shed 5 bases and J 5 bases; nucleotides not matched to a gene: 7. The germline V gene encodes CDR1 SEHNR and CDR2 FQNEAQ (reference sequence). The CDR3 totals 17 residues.

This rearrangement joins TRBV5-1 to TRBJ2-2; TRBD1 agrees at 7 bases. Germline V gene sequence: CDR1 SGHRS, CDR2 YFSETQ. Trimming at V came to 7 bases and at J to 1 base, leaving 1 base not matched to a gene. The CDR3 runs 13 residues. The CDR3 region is CASWTGNTGELFF. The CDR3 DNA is TGCGCCAGCTGGACAGGGAACACCGGGGAGCTGTTTTTT.

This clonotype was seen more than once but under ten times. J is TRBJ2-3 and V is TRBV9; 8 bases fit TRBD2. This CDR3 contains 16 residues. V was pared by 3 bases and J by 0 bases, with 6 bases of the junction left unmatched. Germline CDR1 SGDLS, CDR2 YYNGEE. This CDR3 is CASSGRTSPSTDTQYF. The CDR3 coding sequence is TGTGCCAGCAGCGGACGGACTAGCCCGAGCACAGATACGCAGTATTTT.

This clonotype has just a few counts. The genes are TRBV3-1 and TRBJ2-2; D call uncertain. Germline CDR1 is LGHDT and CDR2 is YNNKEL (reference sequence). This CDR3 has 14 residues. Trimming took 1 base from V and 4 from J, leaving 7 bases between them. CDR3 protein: CASSQARVTGELFF. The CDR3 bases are TGTGCCAGCAGCCAAGCCCGGGTCACCGGGGAGCTGTTTTTT.

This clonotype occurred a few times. Here the CDR3 DNA reads TGTGCCAGCAGCGGAACGACTAGCGGGGAGTCCTACAATGAGCAGTTCTTC. Its protein product is CASSGTTSGESYNEQFF. The V gene is TRBV7-9, the J gene TRBJ2-1, with 11 bases matching TRBD2. Germline CDR1 reads SEHNR; CDR2 reads FQNEAQ (reference sequence). V lost 5 bases, J lost 1 base, and 7 bases stayed unmatched. The CDR3 is made up of 17 amino acids.

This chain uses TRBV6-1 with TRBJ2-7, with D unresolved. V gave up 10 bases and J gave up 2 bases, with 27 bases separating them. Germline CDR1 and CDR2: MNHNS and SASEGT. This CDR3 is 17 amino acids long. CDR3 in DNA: TGTGCCACCGTCCAATCCCGATTGGCCTCCGCGGCCTACGAGCAGTACTTC. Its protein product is CATVQSRLASAAYEQYF.

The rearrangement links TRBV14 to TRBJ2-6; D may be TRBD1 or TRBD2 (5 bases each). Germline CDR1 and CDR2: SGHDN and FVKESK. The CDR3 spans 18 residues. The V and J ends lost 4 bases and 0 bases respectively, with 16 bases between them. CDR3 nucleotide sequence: TGTGCCAGCAGCCTAGGGACGCAAATTTTCTCTGGGGCCAACGTCCTGACTTTC. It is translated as CASSLGTQIFSGANVLTF.

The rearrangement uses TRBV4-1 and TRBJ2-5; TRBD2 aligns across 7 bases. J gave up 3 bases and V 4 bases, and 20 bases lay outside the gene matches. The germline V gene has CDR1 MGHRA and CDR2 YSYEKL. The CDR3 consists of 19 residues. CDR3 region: CASSRHPLRGREGEETQYF. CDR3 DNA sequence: TGCGCCAGCAGCCGCCATCCCCTCCGGGGGAGGGAGGGTGAAGAGACCCAGTACTTC.

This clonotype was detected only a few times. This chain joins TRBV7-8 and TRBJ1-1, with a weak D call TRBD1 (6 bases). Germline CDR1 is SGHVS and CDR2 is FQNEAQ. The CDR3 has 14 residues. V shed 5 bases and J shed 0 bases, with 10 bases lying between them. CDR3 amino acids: CASSAGQVNTEAFF. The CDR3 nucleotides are TGTGCCAGCAGCGCGGGACAAGTGAACACTGAAGCTTTCTTT.

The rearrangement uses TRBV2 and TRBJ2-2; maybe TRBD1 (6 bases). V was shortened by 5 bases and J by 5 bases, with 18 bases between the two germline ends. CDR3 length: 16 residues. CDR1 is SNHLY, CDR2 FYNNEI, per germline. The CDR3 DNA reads TGTGCCAGCAGTCGTGGTGGGGGCTCCGGGACCGGGGAGCTGTTTTTT. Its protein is CASSRGGGSGTGELFF.

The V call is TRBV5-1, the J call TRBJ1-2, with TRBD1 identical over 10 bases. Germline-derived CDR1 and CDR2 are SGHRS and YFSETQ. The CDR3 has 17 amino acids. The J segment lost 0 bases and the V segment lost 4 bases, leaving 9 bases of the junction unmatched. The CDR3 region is CASSHGTGVTANYGYTF. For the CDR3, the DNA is TGCGCCAGCAGCCATGGGACAGGGGTTACAGCTAACTATGGCTACACCTTC.

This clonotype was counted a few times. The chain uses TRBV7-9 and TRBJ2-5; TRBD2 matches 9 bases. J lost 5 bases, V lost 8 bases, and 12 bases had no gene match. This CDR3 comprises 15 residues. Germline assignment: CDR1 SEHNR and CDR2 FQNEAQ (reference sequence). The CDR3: CASRLVREGRETQYF. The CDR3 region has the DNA TGTGCCAGCCGGCTGGTGCGGGAGGGCCGGGAGACCCAGTACTTC.

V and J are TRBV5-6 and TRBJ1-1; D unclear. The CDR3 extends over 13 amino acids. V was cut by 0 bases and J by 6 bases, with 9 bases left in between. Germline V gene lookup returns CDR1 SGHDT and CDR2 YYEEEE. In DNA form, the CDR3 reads TGTGCCAGCAGCTTGGGAGGAGGTCCTGAAGCTTTCTTT. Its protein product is CASSLGGGPEAFF.

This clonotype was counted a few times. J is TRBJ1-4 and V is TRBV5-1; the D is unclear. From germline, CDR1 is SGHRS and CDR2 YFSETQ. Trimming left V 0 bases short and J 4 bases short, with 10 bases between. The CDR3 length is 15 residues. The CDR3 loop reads CASSLEPGINEKLFF. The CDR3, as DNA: TGCGCCAGCAGCTTGGAACCGGGCATTAATGAAAAACTGTTTTTT.

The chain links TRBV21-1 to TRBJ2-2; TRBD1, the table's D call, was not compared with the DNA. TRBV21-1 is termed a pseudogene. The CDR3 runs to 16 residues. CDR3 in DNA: TGTGCCAGCAGCAAAAGCAGGGGTGGCAACACCGGGGAGCTGTTTTTT. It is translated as CASSKSRGGNTGELFF.

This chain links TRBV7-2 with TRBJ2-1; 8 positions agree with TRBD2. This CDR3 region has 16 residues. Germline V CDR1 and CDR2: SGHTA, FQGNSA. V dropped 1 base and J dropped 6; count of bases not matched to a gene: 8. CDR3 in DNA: TGTGCCAGCAGCTTAGAAGGGACTAGTTTCCGCAATGAGCAGTTCTTC. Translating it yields CASSLEGTSFRNEQFF.

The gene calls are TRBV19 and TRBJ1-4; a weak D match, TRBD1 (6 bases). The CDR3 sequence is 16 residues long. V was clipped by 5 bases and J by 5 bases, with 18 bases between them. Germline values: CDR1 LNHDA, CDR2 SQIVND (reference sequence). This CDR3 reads CASSSGQRLRNEKLFF. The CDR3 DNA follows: TGTGCCAGTAGTTCGGGACAAAGGCTGCGGAATGAAAAACTGTTTTTT.